The clone carrying this T cell receptor (beta chain) has at least ten counts. Antigen unknown. No donor was unhealthy or non-Caucasian. Trimming removed 5 bases from V and 4 bases from J, with 15 bases in between. The germline V gene encodes CDR1 SGHRS and CDR2 YFSETQ. The length of the CDR3 is 15 residues. The data were taken from a study of identical twins. Whole-study findings and limits: In monozygotic twins, models underestimated the sharing of out-of-frame TCR alpha.

Unique molecular identifiers were present on the cDNA, which also gained a universal primer site by template switching. TCRdb reprocessed the 5' RACE reads with MiXCR, giving one entry per CDR3 protein. The sample lists roughly 570,000 distinct CDR3 sequences, roughly 9.5% occurring once. Separately, the same data were catalogued under a study of yellow fever vaccine responses in identical twins. That publication notes: Reported findings indicate that twins' vaccine T cell responses seemed partially convergent, partially personalized.

This receptor was obtained from a woman younger than 35 in good health. The sequenced sample was PBMCs. The V gene is TRBV5-1, the J gene TRBJ2-2; D is possibly TRBD1 (5 bases). In DNA form, the CDR3 reads TGCGCCAGCAGTGAATGGGGCTCGGGCACCGGGGAGCTGTTTTTT. This translates into CASSEWGSGTGELFF.